This T cell receptor (beta chain) is drawn from a study of blood T cell repertoires in COVID-19. The wider study: Sample material is recorded as cDNA or gDNA derived from T cells, B-cell-depleted T cells, or PBMCs.

Only one count was recorded for this clone. Participant reports of clinical history set cohort assignment. The CDR3 extends over 15 amino acids. V trimming: 6 bases; J trimming: 1 base; junction bases outside the gene matches: 8. Germline CDR1 and CDR2: MNHEY and SMNVEV (reference sequence). How the authors handled the data: Amplified reference gene primers provided the basis for estimating nucleated cell counts. Generated by immunoSEQ multiplex PCR, the TCRdb table keeps only in-frame clones and is missing some. Clone size and the V and J calls come from that table; the DNA yielded D and trimming. The sample lists about 140,000 clones; roughly 84% were seen once.

This receptor was taken from a man in his sixties or seventies who had been exposed to COVID-19. This chain uses TRBV27 with TRBJ2-7, with 8 bases aligning to TRBD2. Input material: PBMCs or T cells enriched from blood (not recorded which). CDR3 coding DNA: TGTGCCAGCAGCTTAGGACTAGCAGCTTCCTACGAGCAGTACTTC. It specifies CASSLGLAASYEQYF.